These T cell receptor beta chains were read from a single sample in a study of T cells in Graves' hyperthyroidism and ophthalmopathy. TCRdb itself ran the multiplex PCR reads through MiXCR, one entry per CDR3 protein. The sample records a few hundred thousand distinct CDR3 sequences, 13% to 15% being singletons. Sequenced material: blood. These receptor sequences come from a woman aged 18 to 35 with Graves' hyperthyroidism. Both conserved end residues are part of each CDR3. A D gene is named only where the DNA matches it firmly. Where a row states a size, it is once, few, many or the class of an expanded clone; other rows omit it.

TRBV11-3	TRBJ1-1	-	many	TGTGCCAGCAGCACACCTCGGATGAACACTGAAGCTTTCTTT	CASSTPRMNTEAFF
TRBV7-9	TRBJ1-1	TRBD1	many	TGTGCCAGCAGCTCCGGGACAGTTGAAGCTTTCTTT	CASSSGTVEAFF
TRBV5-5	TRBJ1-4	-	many	TGTGCCAGCAGCTTATTAGGGGGGCCGACAAAAAATGAAAAACTGTTTTTT	CASSLLGGPTKNEKLFF
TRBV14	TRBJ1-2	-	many	TGTGCCAGCAGCCAAACCTCCCGTCGTTATGGCTACACCTTC	CASSQTSRRYGYTF
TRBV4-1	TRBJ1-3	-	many	TGTGCCAGCAGCCCCCTCAGCGGAAACACCATATATTTT	CASSPLSGNTIYF
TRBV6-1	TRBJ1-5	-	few	TGTGCCAGCAGTGCCCTTATAAGCAATCAGCCCCAGCATTTT	CASSALISNQPQHF
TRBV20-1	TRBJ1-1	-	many	TGCAGTGCTAGAGTACCGGGGGCTGGTGAAGCTTTCTTT	CSARVPGAGEAFF
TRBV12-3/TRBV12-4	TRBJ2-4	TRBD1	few	TGTGCCAGCAGTCCGCCGGGACAGGTGGACATTCAGTACTTC	CASSPPGQVDIQYF
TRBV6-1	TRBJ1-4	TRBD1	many	TGTGCCAGCACCCCAGGGGGGGCCCTGGGGGATGAAAAACTGTTTTTT	CASTPGGALGDEKLFF
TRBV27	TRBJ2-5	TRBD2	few	TGTGCCAGCAGCCGGACTAGCGGGAGTTGGCAAGAGACCCAGTACTTC	CASSRTSGSWQETQYF
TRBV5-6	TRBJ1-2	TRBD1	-	TGTGCCAGCAGCTTTCTAGGCAGGGGGACCCCTCATAACTATGGCTACACCTTC	CASSFLGRGTPHNYGYTF
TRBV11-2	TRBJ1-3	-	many	TGTGCCAGCACCGGACGGGGAACTGGAAACACCATATATTTT	CASTGRGTGNTIYF
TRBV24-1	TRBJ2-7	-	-	TGTGCCACCAGTGACCGAGGCCGGGACGGCACCTACGAGCAGTACTTC	CATSDRGRDGTYEQYF
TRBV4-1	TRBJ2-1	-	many	TGCGCCAGCAGCCAAGTGGAGGTCGATGAGCAGTTCTTC	CASSQVEVDEQFF
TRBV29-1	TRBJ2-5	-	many	TGCAGCGTTGCTTGGGGGGCCCAGTACTTC	CSVAWGAQYF
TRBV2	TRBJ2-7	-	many	TGTGCCAGCAGTGGGGAGCTAGTTGAGCGCTACGAGCAGTACTTC	CASSGELVERYEQYF
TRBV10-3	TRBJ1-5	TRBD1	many	TGTGCCACCCTCGAGGGGGCCGGTGCTAGCAATCAGCCCCAGCATTTT	CATLEGAGASNQPQHF
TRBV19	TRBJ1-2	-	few	TGTGCCAGTAGTGTAGCTTGGGGCGCAGGCTATGGCTACACCTTC	CASSVAWGAGYGYTF
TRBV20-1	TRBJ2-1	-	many	TGCAGTGCTAGTATCGGCGGAATGGCTTACAATGAGCAGTTCTTC	CSASIGGMAYNEQFF
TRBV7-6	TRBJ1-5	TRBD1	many	TGTGCCAGCAGCTCGGGGACAGGGGGCAATCAGCCCCAGCATTTT	CASSSGTGGNQPQHF
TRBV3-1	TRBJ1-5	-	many	TGTGCCAGCAGCCAGGGATCGGAGCAGCCCCAGCATTTT	CASSQGSEQPQHF
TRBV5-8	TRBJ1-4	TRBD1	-	TGTGCCAGCAGCTTTCTGGGACAGGGGGACGAAAAACTGTTTTTT	CASSFLGQGDEKLFF
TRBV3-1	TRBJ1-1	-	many	TGTGCCAGCAGCCCGGGGACGGACAAGGCCTATCCTGAAGCTTTCTTT	CASSPGTDKAYPEAFF
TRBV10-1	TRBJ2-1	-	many	TGCGCCAGCAGTGACGGTGGGGGGAAGCGGTCCTCCTACAATGAGCAGTTCTTC	CASSDGGGKRSSYNEQFF
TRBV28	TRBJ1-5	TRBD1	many	TGTGCCAGCAGTCCAAACAGGGGCTATAGCAATCAGCCCCAGCATTTT	CASSPNRGYSNQPQHF
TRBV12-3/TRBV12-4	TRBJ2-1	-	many	TGTGCCAGCAGGCTAGCCGGGAGTTCCTACAATGAGCAGTTCTTC	CASRLAGSSYNEQFF
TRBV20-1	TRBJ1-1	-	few	TGCAGTGTCCAGGGGATAGGGGACACTGAAGCTTTCTTT	CSVQGIGDTEAFF
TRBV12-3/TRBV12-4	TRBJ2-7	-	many	TGTGCCAGCAGCTATTCGTCGGGCGAGCAGTACTTC	CASSYSSGEQYF
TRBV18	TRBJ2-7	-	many	TGTGCCAGCTCCCAATTGAGGCAGGACGAGCAGTACTTC	CASSQLRQDEQYF
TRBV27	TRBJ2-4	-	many	TGTGCCAGCTCGACGTTCCTAGCCAAAAACATTCAGTACTTC	CASSTFLAKNIQYF
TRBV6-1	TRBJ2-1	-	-	TGTGCCAGCAGTGCGAAGCCGAGAAAATACAATGAGCAGTTCTTC	CASSAKPRKYNEQFF
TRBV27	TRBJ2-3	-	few	TGTGCCAGCAGGGAGACAGACACAGATACGCAGTATTTT	CASRETDTDTQYF
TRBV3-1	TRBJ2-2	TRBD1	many	TGTGCCAGCAGCCCACGGACAGGGGGCCCCGGGGAGCTGTTTTTT	CASSPRTGGPGELFF
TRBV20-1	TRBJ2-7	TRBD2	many	TGCAGTGCTATACTAGCGGGGGCTACCTACGAGCAGTACTTC	CSAILAGATYEQYF
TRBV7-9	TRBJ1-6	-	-	TGTGCCAGCAGCTTGGCAGACCTACCCCTCCACTTT	CASSLADLPLHF
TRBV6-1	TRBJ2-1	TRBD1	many	TGTGCCAGCAGTTATTGGACAGGGCATGAGCAGTTCTTC	CASSYWTGHEQFF
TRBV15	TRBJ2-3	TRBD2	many	TGTGCCACCAGCCCTAGCGGGAGGGTCACAGATACGCAGTATTTT	CATSPSGRVTDTQYF
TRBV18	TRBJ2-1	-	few	TGTGCCAGCTCACCACCGTCCCCCATGGGCTACGATGAGCAGTTCTTC	CASSPPSPMGYDEQFF
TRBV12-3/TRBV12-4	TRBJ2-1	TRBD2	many	TGTGCCAGCAGTCTGACTAGCGGAGGGGGACATGGTGGTGAGCAGTTCTTC	CASSLTSGGGHGGEQFF
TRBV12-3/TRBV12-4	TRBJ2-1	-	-	TGTGCCAGCAGTTCGGGATCTACTATGGATCGCAATGAGCAGTTCTTC	CASSSGSTMDRNEQFF
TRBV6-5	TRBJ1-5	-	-	TGTGCCAGCAGTTACGACAGTTGGCAGCCCCAGCATTTT	CASSYDSWQPQHF